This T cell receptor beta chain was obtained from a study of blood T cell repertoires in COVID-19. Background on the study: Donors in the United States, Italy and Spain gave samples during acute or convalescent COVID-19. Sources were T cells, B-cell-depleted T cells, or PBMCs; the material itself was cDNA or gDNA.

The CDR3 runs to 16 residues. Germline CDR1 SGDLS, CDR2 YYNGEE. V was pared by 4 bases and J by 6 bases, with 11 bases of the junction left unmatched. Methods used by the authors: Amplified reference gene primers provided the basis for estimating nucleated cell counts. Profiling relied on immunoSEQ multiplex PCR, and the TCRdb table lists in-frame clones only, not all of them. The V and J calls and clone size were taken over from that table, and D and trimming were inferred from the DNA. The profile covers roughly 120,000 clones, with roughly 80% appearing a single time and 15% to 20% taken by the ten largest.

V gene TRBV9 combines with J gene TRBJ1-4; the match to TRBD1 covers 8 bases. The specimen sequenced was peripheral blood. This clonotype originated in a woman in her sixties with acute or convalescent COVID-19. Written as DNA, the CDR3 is TGTGCCAGCAGCTTAATACCAGGGGGCGCCGATGAAAAACTGTTTTTT. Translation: CASSLIPGGADEKLFF.